This T cell receptor beta chain was recovered during a study of cytomegalovirus exposure and HLA in healthy donors. Broader study findings: Presence/absence analyses supposed approximately even sequencing depth among donors. V- and J-gene trimming in TCR beta was tied to a missense DCLRE1C variant by an analysis performed later. Among immune exposure information, only CMV serostatus was available.

In the case of this clone: The antigen is undetermined.

The CDR3 covers 15 residues. Trimming took 1 base from V and 5 from J, leaving 11 bases between them. CDR1 SGHTA and CDR2 FQGNSA come from the germline V gene. PCR involved 60 Vbeta and 13 Jbeta primers. Authors' processing steps: There were about 80 million unique TCR beta chains by a later count, and approximately 10 million of them were shared. The protocol was immunoSEQ multiplex PCR, while the TCRdb copy is restricted to in-frame clones and leaves out a portion. The V and J calls and the clone size are those of that table, but D and trimming were determined from the DNA. This table has about 200,000 clones, approximately 79% appearing once.

The chain couples TRBV7-2 to TRBJ1-4, with D perhaps matching TRBD1 (6 bases). The sequencing sample was made of PBMCs. This sequence originates from a girl aged 10-17 years in good health and CMV-seropositive. The CDR3 nucleotides read TGTGCCAGCAGCTTAGTCCCAACAGGGAATGAAAAACTGTTTTTT. This sequence encodes CASSLVPTGNEKLFF.